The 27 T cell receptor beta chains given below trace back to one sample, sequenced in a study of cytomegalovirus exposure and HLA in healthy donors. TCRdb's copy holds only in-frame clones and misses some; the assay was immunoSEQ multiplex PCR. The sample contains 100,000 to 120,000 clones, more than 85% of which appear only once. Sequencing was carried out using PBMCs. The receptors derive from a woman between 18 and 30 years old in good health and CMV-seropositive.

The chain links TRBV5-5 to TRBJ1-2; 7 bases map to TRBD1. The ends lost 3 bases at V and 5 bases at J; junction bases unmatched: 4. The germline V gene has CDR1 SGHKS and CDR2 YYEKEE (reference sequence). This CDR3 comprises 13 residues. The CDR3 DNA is TGTGCCAGCAGCTCCGGGACAGAATATGGCTACACCTTC. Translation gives CASSSGTEYGYTF. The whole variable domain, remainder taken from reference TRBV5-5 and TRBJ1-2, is DAGVTQSPTHLIKTRGQQVTLRCSPISGHKSVSWYQQVLGQGPQFIFQYYEKEERGRGNFPDRFSARQFPNYSSELNVNALLLGDSALYLCASSSGTEYGYTFGSGTRLTVV.

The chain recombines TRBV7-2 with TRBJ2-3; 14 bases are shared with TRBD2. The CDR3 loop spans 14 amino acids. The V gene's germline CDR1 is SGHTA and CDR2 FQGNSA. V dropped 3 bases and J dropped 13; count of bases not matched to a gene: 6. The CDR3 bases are TGTGCCAGCAGCTTGGGACTAGCGGGAGCCAACAAGTATTTT. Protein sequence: CASSLGLAGANKYF.

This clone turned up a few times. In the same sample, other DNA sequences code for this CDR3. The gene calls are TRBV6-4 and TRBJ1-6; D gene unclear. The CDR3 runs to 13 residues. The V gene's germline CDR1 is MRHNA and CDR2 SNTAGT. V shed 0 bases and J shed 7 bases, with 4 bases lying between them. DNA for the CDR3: TGTGCCAGCAGTGACTCCACAAATTCACCCCTCCACTTT. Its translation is CASSDSTNSPLHF.

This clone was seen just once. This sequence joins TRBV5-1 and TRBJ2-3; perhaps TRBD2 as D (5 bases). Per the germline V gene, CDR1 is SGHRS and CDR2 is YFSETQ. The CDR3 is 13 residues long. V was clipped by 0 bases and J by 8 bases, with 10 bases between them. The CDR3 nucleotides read TGCGCCAGCAGCTTGGCCGGACTCAGTACGCAGTATTTT. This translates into CASSLAGLSTQYF.

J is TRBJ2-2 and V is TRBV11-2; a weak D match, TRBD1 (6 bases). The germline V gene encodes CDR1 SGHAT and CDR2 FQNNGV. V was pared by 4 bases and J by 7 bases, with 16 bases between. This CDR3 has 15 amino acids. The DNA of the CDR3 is TGTGCCAGCAGCTCGTGGACAGCAAGTGGCGGGGAGCTGTTTTTT. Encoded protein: CASSSWTASGGELFF. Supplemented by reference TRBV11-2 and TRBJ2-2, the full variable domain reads EAGVAQSPRYKIIEKRQSVAFWCNPISGHATLYWYQQILGQGPKLLIQFQNNGVVDDSQLPKDRFSAERLKGVDSTLKIQPAKLEDSAVYLCASSSWTASGGELFFGEGSRLTVL.

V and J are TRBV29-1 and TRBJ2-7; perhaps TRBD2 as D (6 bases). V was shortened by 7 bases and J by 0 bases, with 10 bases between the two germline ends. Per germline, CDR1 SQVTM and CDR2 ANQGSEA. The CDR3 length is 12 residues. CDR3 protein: CSARESSYEQYF. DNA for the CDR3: TGCAGCGCCCGGGAGAGCTCCTACGAGCAGTACTTC.

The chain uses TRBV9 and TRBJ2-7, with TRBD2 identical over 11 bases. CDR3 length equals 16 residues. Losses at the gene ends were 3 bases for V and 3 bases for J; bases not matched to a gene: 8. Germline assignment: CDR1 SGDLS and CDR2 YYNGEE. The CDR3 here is CASSGGTSGTHYEQYF. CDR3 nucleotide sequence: TGTGCCAGCAGCGGGGGGACTAGCGGAACCCACTACGAGCAGTACTTC.

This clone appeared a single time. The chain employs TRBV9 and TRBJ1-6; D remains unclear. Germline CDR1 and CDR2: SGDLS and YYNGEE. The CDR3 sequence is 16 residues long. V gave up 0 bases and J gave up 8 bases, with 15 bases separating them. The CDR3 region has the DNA TGTGCCAGCAGCGTAGCTGGAGGGTTTTCTGATTCACCCCTCCACTTT. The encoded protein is CASSVAGGFSDSPLHF.

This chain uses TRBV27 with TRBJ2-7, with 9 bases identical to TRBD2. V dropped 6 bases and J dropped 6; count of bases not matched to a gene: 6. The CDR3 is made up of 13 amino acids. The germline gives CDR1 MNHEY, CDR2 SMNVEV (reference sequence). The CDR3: CASSSGGLREQYF. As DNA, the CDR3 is TGTGCCAGCAGCAGCGGGGGGCTGCGCGAGCAGTACTTC.

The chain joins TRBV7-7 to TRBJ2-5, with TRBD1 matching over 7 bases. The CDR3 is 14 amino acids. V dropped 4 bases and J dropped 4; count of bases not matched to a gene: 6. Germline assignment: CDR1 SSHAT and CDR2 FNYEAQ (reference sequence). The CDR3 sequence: CASSSLQGSETQYF. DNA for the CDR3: TGTGCCAGCAGCTCCCTACAGGGGTCAGAGACCCAGTACTTC.

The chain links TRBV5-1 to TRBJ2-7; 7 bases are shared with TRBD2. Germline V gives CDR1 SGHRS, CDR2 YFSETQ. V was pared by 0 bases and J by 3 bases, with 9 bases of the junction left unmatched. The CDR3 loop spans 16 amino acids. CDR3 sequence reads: CASSLGGLADNYEQYF. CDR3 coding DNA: TGCGCCAGCAGCTTGGGTGGCCTAGCGGACAACTACGAGCAGTACTTC.

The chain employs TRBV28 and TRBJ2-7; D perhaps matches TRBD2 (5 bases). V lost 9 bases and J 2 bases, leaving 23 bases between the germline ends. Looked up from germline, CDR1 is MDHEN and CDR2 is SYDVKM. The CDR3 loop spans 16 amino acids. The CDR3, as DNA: TGTGCCAGTACTGGAAAGGGAGCCCTTCCCACCTACGAGCAGTACTTC. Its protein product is CASTGKGALPTYEQYF. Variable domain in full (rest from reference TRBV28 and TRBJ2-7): DVKVTQSSRYLVKRTGEKVFLECVQDMDHENMFWYRQDPGLGLRLIYFSYDVKMKEKGDIPEGYSVSREKKERFSLILESASTNQTSMYLCASTGKGALPTYEQYFGPGTRLTVT.

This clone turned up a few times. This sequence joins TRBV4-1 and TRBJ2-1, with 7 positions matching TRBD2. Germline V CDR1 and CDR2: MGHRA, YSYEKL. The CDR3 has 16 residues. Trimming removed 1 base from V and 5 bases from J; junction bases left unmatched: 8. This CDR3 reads CASSQAHTSEHNEQFF. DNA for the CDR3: TGCGCCAGCAGCCAAGCCCATACTAGCGAGCACAATGAGCAGTTCTTC.

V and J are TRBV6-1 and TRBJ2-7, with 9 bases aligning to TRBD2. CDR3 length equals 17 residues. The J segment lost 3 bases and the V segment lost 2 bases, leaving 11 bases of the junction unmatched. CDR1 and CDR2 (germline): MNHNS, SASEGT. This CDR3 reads CASSENPVTSGYYEQYF. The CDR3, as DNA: TGTGCCAGCAGTGAAAACCCAGTGACTAGCGGATACTACGAGCAGTACTTC.

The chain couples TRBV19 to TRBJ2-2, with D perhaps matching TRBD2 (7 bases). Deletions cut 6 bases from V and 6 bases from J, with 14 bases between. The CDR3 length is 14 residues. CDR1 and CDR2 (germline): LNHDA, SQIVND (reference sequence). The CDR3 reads CASRPVGGPGELFF. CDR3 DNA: TGTGCCAGTAGGCCCGTCGGGGGGCCCGGGGAGCTGTTTTTT.

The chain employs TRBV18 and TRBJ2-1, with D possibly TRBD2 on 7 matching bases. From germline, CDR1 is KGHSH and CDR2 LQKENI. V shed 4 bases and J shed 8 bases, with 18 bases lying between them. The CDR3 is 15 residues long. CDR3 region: CASSQSLWGGDEQFF. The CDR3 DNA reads TGTGCCAGCTCACAAAGCCTTTGGGGGGGCGATGAGCAGTTCTTC.

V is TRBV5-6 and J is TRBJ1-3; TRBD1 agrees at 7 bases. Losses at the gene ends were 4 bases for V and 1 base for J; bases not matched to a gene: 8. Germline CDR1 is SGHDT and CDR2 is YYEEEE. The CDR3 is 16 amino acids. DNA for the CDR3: TGTGCCAGCAGCCTTCCCCCGACAGGGTCTGGAAACACCATATATTTT. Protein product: CASSLPPTGSGNTIYF.

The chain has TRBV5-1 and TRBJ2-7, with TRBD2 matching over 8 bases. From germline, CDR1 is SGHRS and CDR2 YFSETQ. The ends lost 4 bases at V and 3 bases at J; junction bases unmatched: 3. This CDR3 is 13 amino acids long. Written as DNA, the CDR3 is TGCGCCAGCAGCCCCAGCGGGAGCTACGAGCAGTACTTC. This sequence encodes CASSPSGSYEQYF.

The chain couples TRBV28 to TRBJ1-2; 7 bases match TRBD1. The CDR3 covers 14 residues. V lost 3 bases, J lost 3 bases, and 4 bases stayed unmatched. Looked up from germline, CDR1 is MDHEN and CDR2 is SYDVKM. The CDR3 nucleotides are TGTGCCAGCAGTTTTGACAGGGACGACTATGGCTACACCTTC. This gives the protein CASSFDRDDYGYTF.

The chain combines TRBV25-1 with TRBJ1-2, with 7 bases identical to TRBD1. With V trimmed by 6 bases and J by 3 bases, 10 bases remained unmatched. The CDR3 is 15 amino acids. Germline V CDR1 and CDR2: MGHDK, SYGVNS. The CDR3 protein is CASSKPGQRYYGYTF. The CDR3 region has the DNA TGTGCCAGCAGCAAACCGGGACAGCGTTACTATGGCTACACCTTC.

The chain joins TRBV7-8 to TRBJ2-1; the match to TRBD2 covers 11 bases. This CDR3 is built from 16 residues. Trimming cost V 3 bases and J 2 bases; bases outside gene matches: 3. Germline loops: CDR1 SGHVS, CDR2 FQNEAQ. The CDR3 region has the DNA TGTGCCAGCAGCTTGCAACTAGCGGGGGCCTACAATGAGCAGTTCTTC. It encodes CASSLQLAGAYNEQFF.

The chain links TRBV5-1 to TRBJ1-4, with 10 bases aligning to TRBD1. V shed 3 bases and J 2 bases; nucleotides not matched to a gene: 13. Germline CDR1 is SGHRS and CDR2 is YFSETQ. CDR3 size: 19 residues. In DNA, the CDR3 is TGCGCCAGCAGCTGGCAATTAACCGGGACAGGGGCCACTAATGAAAAACTGTTTTTT. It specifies CASSWQLTGTGATNEKLFF.

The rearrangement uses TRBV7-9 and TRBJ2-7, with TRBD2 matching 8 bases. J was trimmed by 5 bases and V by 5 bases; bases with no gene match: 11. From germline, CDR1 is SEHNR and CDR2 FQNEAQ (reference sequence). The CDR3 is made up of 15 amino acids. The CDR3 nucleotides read TGTGCCAGCAGCCCAAGCGGGAGAATGGTGGACGAGCAGTACTTC. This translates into CASSPSGRMVDEQYF.

CDR3 sequence reads: CSVETGDYEQYF. In nucleotides, the CDR3 is TGCAGCGTTGAGACAGGGGACTACGAGCAGTACTTC. This sequence joins TRBV29-1 and TRBJ2-7; 8 bases match TRBD1. Germline CDR1 reads SQVTM; CDR2 reads ANQGSEA. The junction had 1 base not matched to a gene; V was cut back by 3 bases and J by 3 bases. The length of the CDR3 is 12 residues.

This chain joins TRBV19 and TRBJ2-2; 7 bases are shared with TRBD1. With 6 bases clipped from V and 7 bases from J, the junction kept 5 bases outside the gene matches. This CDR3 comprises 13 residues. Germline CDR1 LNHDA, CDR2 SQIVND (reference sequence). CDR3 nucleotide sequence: TGTGCCAGTAGGGGACAGTTGGGCGGGGAGCTGTTTTTT. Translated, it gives CASRGQLGGELFF.

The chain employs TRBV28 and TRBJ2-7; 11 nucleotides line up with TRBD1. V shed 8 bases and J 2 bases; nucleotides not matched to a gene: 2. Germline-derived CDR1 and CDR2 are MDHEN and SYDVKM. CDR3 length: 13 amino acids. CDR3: CASSDRGPYEQYF. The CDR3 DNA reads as TGTGCCAGCTCGGACAGGGGGCCCTACGAGCAGTACTTC. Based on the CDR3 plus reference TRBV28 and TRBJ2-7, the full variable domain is DVKVTQSSRYLVKRTGEKVFLECVQDMDHENMFWYRQDPGLGLRLIYFSYDVKMKEKGDIPEGYSVSREKKERFSLILESASTNQTSMYLCASSDRGPYEQYFGPGTRLTVT.

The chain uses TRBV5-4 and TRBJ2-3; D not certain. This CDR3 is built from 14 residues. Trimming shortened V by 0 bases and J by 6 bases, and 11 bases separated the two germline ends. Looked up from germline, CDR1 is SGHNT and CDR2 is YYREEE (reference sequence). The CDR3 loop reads CASSLELPVDTQYF. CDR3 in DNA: TGTGCCAGCAGCTTGGAGCTTCCTGTGGATACGCAGTATTTT.